This T cell receptor (beta chain) was documented in a study of vaccination and CD4 T cells after COVID-19. For the study at large: Everyone enrolled got two doses of BNT162b2 or mRNA-1273 vaccine.

V was pared by 6 bases and J by 4 bases, with 6 bases of the junction left unmatched. Germline V gives CDR1 SGHTA, CDR2 FQGTGA. This CDR3 has 15 amino acids. Treatment described: approximately nine-day PBMC culture with coronavirus spike peptide pools or control peptides (ViraFEST assay). After being plated at roughly 2.2 million per well, PBMCs were cultured with about 10 IU/ml IL-2 and 10 ug/ml peptide pools. An Oncomine TCR Beta short-read assay was used to sequence the DNA from cultured CD4+ T cells. A single record per CDR3 protein comes from TCRdb applying MiXCR to the PCR reads. Among nearly 15,000 distinct CDR3 sequences listed, 78% were seen once. This clonotype was seen once. The antigen remains undetermined. Broader study findings: For convalescent patients, 304 of the 307 vaccine-specific clones analyzed were classified as spike mono-reactive.

The rearrangement joins TRBV7-3 to TRBJ1-3; TRBD1 agrees at 10 bases. The clonotype comes from a human donor who received a COVID-19 vaccine. The source material was CD4+ T cells from blood, cultured in vitro, sampled after SARS-CoV-2 vaccination. The CDR3 nucleotides read TGTGCCAGCAGTAAAGACAGGGGGCTCGGAAACACCATATATTTT. This codes for CASSKDRGLGNTIYF.